Listed here are 2 T cell receptor beta chains from one sample, sequenced in a study of blood T cell repertoires in COVID-19 (dated by TCRdb to about 2020). To prepare the library, the immunoSEQ multiplex PCR assay was applied. TCRdb took over this immuneACCESS table, retaining in-frame rearrangements with V and J assigned. Such tables are incomplete; in checked studies, under half of the missing clones stem from an unresolved V gene, and the remainder is unexplained. This sample comprises roughly 150,000 clones, 79% of them detected only once. The ten largest clonotypes hold around 20% of the sample. Material: PBMCs or T cells enriched from blood (not recorded which). The receptors were gathered from a woman in her sixties or seventies in a cohort exposed to, infected with or recovered from COVID-19 (not recorded which).

The rearrangement uses TRBV27 and TRBJ2-2, with a weak D call TRBD2 (6 bases). The CDR3 loop spans 15 amino acids. In germline, CDR1 is MNHEY, CDR2 SMNVEV (reference sequence). V gave up 5 bases and J gave up 5 bases, with 15 bases separating them. The CDR3 reads CASSPGLSSTGELFF. DNA of the CDR3: TGTGCCAGCAGTCCGGGACTTTCCTCAACCGGGGAGCTGTTTTTT.

The chain couples TRBV21-1 to TRBJ2-7; TRBD2, the table's D call, was not compared with the DNA. TRBV21-1 is a documented pseudogene. The CDR3 spans 16 residues. In DNA form, the CDR3 reads TGTGCCAGCTCCGACGCCCCAGCGGCTAGCTCCTACGAGCAGTACTTC. As protein: CASSDAPAASSYEQYF.